The present T cell receptor beta chain was sequenced within a study of control samples from healthy donors and cancer patients. Clones were sequenced by immunoSEQ multiplex PCR, and TCRdb holds only the in-frame ones, with some missing. The table lists 100,000 to 120,000 clones, around nine tenths of them singletons. Germline V gene lookup returns CDR1 MNHEY and CDR2 SMNVEV (reference sequence). The CDR3 has 16 amino acids. Trimming shortened V by 4 bases and J by 0 bases, and 16 bases separated the two germline ends. The sequence came from a woman aged 55-70 years with lung cancer. This chain connects TRBV27 to TRBJ2-7; a possible D gene is TRBD2 (5 bases). The sample was PBMCs. CDR3 sequence (DNA): TGTGCCAGCAGTTCCCCCGGAGGATCAAGCTCCTACGAGCAGTACTTC. Translated: CASSSPGGSSSYEQYF.